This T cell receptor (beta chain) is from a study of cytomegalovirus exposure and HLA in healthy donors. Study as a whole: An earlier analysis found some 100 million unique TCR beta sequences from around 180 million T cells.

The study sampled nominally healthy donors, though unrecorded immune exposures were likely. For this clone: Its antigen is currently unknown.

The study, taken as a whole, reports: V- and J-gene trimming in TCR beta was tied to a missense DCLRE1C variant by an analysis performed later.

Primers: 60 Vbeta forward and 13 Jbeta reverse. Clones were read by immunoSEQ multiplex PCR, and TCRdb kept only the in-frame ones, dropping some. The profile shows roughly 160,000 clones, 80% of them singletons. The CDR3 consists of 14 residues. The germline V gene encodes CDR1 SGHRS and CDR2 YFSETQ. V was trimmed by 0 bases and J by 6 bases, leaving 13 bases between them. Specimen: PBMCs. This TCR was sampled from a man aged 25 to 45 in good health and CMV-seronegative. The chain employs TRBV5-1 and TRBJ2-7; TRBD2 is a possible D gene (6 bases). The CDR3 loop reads CASSLVAGPVEQYF. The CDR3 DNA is TGCGCCAGCAGCTTGGTCGCGGGGCCCGTCGAGCAGTACTTC.